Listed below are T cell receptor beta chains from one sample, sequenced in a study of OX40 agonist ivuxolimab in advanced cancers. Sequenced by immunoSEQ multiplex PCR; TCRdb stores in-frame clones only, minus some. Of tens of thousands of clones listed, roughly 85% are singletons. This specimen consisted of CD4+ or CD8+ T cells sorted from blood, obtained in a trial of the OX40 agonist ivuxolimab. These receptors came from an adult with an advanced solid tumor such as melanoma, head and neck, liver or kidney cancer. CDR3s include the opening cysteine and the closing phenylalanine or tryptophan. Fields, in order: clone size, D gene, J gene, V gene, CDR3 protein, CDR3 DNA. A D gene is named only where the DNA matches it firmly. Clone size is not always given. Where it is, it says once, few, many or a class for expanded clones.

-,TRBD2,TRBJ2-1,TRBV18,CASSVLAGVVNEQFF,TGTGCCAGCTCCGTACTAGCGGGGGTTGTCAATGAGCAGTTCTTC
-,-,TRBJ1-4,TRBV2,CASRDTGTPVATNEKLFF,TGTGCCAGCAGGGATACCGGGACACCCGTTGCAACTAATGAAAAACTGTTTTTT
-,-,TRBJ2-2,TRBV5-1,CASTTLLTRAGELFF,TGCGCCAGCACCACACTCCTTACTAGGGCCGGGGAGCTGTTTTTT
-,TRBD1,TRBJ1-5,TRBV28,CASRTFGGQGYQPQHF,TGTGCCAGCAGGACCTTCGGGGGACAGGGATATCAGCCCCAGCATTTT
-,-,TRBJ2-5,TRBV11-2,CASSLSPVETQYF,TGTGCCAGCAGCTTATCCCCCGTGGAGACCCAGTACTTC
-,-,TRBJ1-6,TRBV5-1,CASRGGVSLDSPLHF,TGCGCCAGCAGGGGGGGAGTCAGTCTTGATTCACCCCTCCACTTT
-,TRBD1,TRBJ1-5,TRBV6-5,CASSPIQGLRQPQHF,TGTGCCAGCAGCCCGATACAGGGGCTAAGGCAGCCCCAGCATTTT
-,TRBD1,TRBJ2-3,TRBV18,CASSPQRQGSGDTQYF,TGTGCCAGCTCCCCCCAGCGACAGGGGAGTGGAGATACGCAGTATTTT
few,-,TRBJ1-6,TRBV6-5,CASSSRQGTPLHF,TGTGCCAGCAGCTCCCGGCAGGGGACACCCCTCCACTTT
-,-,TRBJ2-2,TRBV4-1,CASSFRGELFF,TGCGCCAGCAGCTTTAGAGGGGAGCTGTTTTTT